A selection of T cell receptor beta chains follows, all from one sample in a study of cytomegalovirus exposure and HLA in healthy donors. Here immunoSEQ multiplex PCR was the method, and the copy in TCRdb shows in-frame clones only, minus some. The table lists about 52,000 clones, more than 65% of them singletons. The material sequenced was PBMCs. The receptors shown here come from a woman in her fifties or sixties in good health and CMV-seronegative. Each CDR3 is given with its conserved first and last residue. The D gene is left open where the match is weak. Clone size is stated in some rows and not others, as once, few, many or a class when expanded.

v_call	d_call	j_call	clone_size	cdr3_nt	cdr3_aa
TRBV11-2	-	TRBJ2-1	-	TGTGCCAGCAGCCTAGGGACTTCTTACAATGAGCAGTTCTTC	CASSLGTSYNEQFF
TRBV25-1	-	TRBJ1-4	-	TGTGCCAGCAGTGACCCCGGACTTTTGGGGGAAAAACTGTTTTTT	CASSDPGLLGEKLFF
TRBV28	TRBD2	TRBJ2-3	few	TGTGCCAGCAGTCCAACCGGGACTAGCTGGAGCGCGCAGTATTTT	CASSPTGTSWSAQYF
TRBV7-3	TRBD1	TRBJ2-5	-	TGTGCCAGCAGCCCCCGAGGGACAGGGGTGGGGGAGACCCAGTACTTC	CASSPRGTGVGETQYF
TRBV6-1	-	TRBJ1-5	-	TGTGCCACCCTAGGGGGGGTCAAACAGCCCCAGCATTTT	CATLGGVKQPQHF
TRBV27	-	TRBJ2-2	-	TGTGCCAGCAGTCTATGGACAGCCCGGGAGCTGTTTTTT	CASSLWTARELFF
TRBV27	TRBD2	TRBJ2-7	-	TGTGCCAGCAGGCCATCTAGCGGGAGTCTCTACGAGCAGTACTTC	CASRPSSGSLYEQYF
TRBV6-1	-	TRBJ2-2	-	TGTGCCAGCAGGGAGACGAACACCGGGGAGCTGTTTTTT	CASRETNTGELFF
TRBV29-1	TRBD2	TRBJ2-7	-	TGCAGCGTAGACAGCGGGAGGGGTGCCGAGCAGTACTTC	CSVDSGRGAEQYF
TRBV6-4	TRBD1	TRBJ1-1	-	TGTGCCAGCACCCGACAGGGCTTGAAAAACACTGAAGCTTTCTTT	CASTRQGLKNTEAFF
TRBV28	-	TRBJ1-5	-	TGTGCCAGCAGTTCACGGACAGACTATCAGCCCCAGCATTTT	CASSSRTDYQPQHF
TRBV28	-	TRBJ2-1	-	TGTGCCAGCAGTTTACTAGCGCCTACTTACAATGAGCAGTTCTTC	CASSLLAPTYNEQFF
TRBV28	TRBD1	TRBJ2-5	-	TGTGCCAGCAGTAAAATGACAGGGGGTAAAGAGACCCAGTACTTC	CASSKMTGGKETQYF
TRBV27	-	TRBJ2-2	-	TGTGCCAGCGGTTTCGGCAGGGTCGCCGGGGAGCTGTTTTTT	CASGFGRVAGELFF
TRBV30	TRBD2	TRBJ2-1	-	TGTGCCTGGAGTCGTAGCGGGGGGTATAACAATGAGCAGTTCTTC	CAWSRSGGYNNEQFF
TRBV2	-	TRBJ1-1	few	TGTGCCAGCAGTGAACGGGAAACCCTGAACACTGAAGCTTTCTTT	CASSERETLNTEAFF
TRBV7-9	-	TRBJ1-5	-	TGTGCCAGCAGCTTAGCGCATGCCGGGGTGCCCCAGCATTTT	CASSLAHAGVPQHF
TRBV25-1	-	TRBJ2-3	-	TGTGCCAGCAGCTTCACTCTTACGCAGTATTTT	CASSFTLTQYF
TRBV11-3	-	TRBJ1-2	-	TGTGCCAGCAGCACTACCCGGGGCTATGGCTACACCTTC	CASSTTRGYGYTF
TRBV7-2	TRBD1	TRBJ2-2	-	TGTGCCAGCAGCAGGGACAGACTAAACACCGGGGAGCTGTTTTTT	CASSRDRLNTGELFF
TRBV19	-	TRBJ2-7	-	TGTGCCAGTAGTCGACAGCCGGATTCCTACGAGCAGTACTTC	CASSRQPDSYEQYF
TRBV30	-	TRBJ1-5	-	TGTGCCTGGAGTGTACAAGTCGATCAGCCCCAGCATTTT	CAWSVQVDQPQHF
TRBV19	TRBD1	TRBJ2-5	-	TGTGCCAGTAGTACGCAGGGGGTCGAGACCCAGTACTTC	CASSTQGVETQYF
TRBV5-4	TRBD1	TRBJ1-2	-	TGTGCCAGCAGCTTACAGGGGGGGGACTATGGCTACACCTTC	CASSLQGGDYGYTF
TRBV18	TRBD1	TRBJ2-1	-	TGTGCCAGCTCACCATTTTGGGACAGGGGCTACAATGAGCAGTTCTTC	CASSPFWDRGYNEQFF
TRBV6-1	-	TRBJ2-7	few	TGTGCCAGCAGTGAAGAGGGCAGGGCCCACGAGCAGTACTTC	CASSEEGRAHEQYF
TRBV6-5	TRBD2	TRBJ2-1	once	TGTGCCAGCCGTTCATCTCGACTAGCAGGGGAGCAGTTCTTC	CASRSSRLAGEQFF
TRBV28	-	TRBJ1-1	-	TGTGCCAGCAGTTTATCCCGGGTCGAAGCTTTCTTT	CASSLSRVEAFF
TRBV5-6	TRBD2	TRBJ2-7	-	TGTGCCAGCAGCTTCATCCAGGGATCCGGGACTAGCGGCTTGTACTTC	CASSFIQGSGTSGLYF
TRBV7-8	TRBD2	TRBJ2-7	few	TGTGCCAGCAGCGCCTTAGCGGGAGCGGACGAGCAGTACTTC	CASSALAGADEQYF
TRBV7-3	TRBD1	TRBJ2-3	-	TGTGCCAGCGGATTCGGACAGGCAGATACGCAGTATTTT	CASGFGQADTQYF
TRBV7-9	TRBD2	TRBJ2-1	-	TGTGCCAGCAGCTTAGGGACTAGCTATTCCTACAATGAGCAGTTCTTC	CASSLGTSYSYNEQFF
TRBV18	-	TRBJ2-1	-	TGTGCCAGCTCGTCGGGAGTAGACAATGAGCAGTTCTTC	CASSSGVDNEQFF
TRBV5-1	TRBD1	TRBJ1-1	-	TGCGCCAGCAGCCTAGGACAGGGAGGGAACACTGAAGCTTTCTTT	CASSLGQGGNTEAFF
TRBV18	-	TRBJ1-1	-	TGTGCCAGCTCACCCGACCGGGTCAACACTGAAGCTTTCTTT	CASSPDRVNTEAFF
TRBV7-9	-	TRBJ1-2	-	TGTGCCAGCAGCCTGACTTTGGGAGACTATGGCTACACCTTC	CASSLTLGDYGYTF
TRBV7-8	-	TRBJ2-1	-	TGTGCCAGCAGCTTAGGGGGGACAAACTACAATGAGCAGTTCTTC	CASSLGGTNYNEQFF
TRBV29-1	-	TRBJ1-1	-	TGCAGCGTTGTTAAAGAGAGGGGGACTGAAGCTTTCTTT	CSVVKERGTEAFF
TRBV7-8	-	TRBJ1-5	-	TGTGCCAGCAGCTTAGCCGGAAGGACACAGAGCAATCAGCCCCAGCATTTT	CASSLAGRTQSNQPQHF
TRBV10-2	TRBD1	TRBJ1-5	-	TGCGCCAGCAGGGACAGGGCCGCAAATCAGCCCCAGCATTTT	CASRDRAANQPQHF
TRBV7-2	-	TRBJ2-5	-	TGTGCCAGCAGCTCCCCGTCGAGCGCCCACATTCGGGGGGAGACCCAGTACTTC	CASSSPSSAHIRGETQYF
TRBV2	TRBD2	TRBJ2-2	-	TGTGCCAGCAGTGCAATGGGAGGGCGAAACGGGGAGCTGTTTTTT	CASSAMGGRNGELFF
TRBV30	TRBD2	TRBJ2-7	-	TGTGCCTGGAGTGTGGCGGGAGCGCCGGAGCAGTACTTC	CAWSVAGAPEQYF
TRBV2	TRBD1	TRBJ2-7	-	TGTGCCAGCAGCGGACAGGGGGCATTACGGGAGCAGTACTTC	CASSGQGALREQYF